The clone carrying this TCR beta chain was observed a few times. Antigen specificity is unknown. The record originates from a study of cytomegalovirus exposure and HLA in healthy donors. The CDR3 covers 14 residues. V dropped 4 bases and J dropped 4; count of bases not matched to a gene: 8. Germline V lookup: CDR1 SQVTM, CDR2 ANQGSEA. Both 60 Vbeta primers and 13 Jbeta primers went into the PCR. Sequenced by immunoSEQ multiplex PCR; TCRdb stores in-frame clones only, minus some. The repertoire holds 120,000 or so clones, with 80% as singletons. Study conclusions and caveats: About 87% or about 30% of the time was how often most TCR beta V segments were productive, according to an earlier analysis.

This receptor was identified in a man aged 25 to 40 in good health and CMV-seropositive. The V call is TRBV29-1, the J call TRBJ1-2; 8 positions match TRBD1. Sequencing was done on a sample of PBMCs. The CDR3: CSVVPTGVGYGYTF. The CDR3 region has the DNA TGCAGCGTTGTGCCGACAGGGGTTGGCTATGGCTACACCTTC. Together with reference TRBV29-1 and TRBJ1-2, the CDR3 gives the full variable domain: SAVISQKPSRDICQRGTSLTIQCQVDSQVTMMFWYRQQPGQSLTLIATANQGSEATYESGFVIDKFPISRPNLTFSTLTVSNMSPEDSSIYLCSVVPTGVGYGYTFGSGTRLTVV.